These T cell receptor beta chains were read from a single sample in a study of T cell responses to AZD1222 COVID-19 vaccine. Sequenced by immunoSEQ multiplex PCR; TCRdb stores in-frame clones only, minus some. The sample has fewer than 150,000 clones; around 88% are singletons. Source: peripheral blood, taken 28 days after the second AZD1222 dose. The source of these receptors is an adult who received the AZD1222 COVID-19 vaccine. The CDR3 runs from the conserved cysteine through the conserved F or W. Rows give clone size only sometimes, using once, few, many, or a class for an expanded clone.

V gene,clone size,J gene,CDR3 protein
TRBV14,-,TRBJ2-3,CASSPRERYRTDTQYF
TRBV6-5,once,TRBJ1-2,CASSSRDRGQKFYTF
TRBV30,-,TRBJ2-7,CAWSRRDEQYF
TRBV2,-,TRBJ2-2,CASSEAGPGTSPGELFF
TRBV5-1,-,TRBJ1-3,CASSLDSGGLSGNTIYF
TRBV6-4,-,TRBJ1-1,CASSATENTEAFF
TRBV6-1,once,TRBJ1-5,CASSEAGRGLSNQPQHF
TRBV7-9,-,TRBJ1-3,CASSLALVGAGNTIYF
TRBV15,-,TRBJ2-1,CATSTSGGTTYNEQFF
TRBV7-9,-,TRBJ2-7,CASSQSLESYEQYF
TRBV6-5,-,TRBJ2-3,CATRDYLRDTQYF
TRBV27,-,TRBJ2-7,CASSSRGRGGRYEQYF
TRBV7-9,-,TRBJ1-3,CASSLPGLSGNTIYF
TRBV30,-,TRBJ1-4,CAWGGQGQKLFF
TRBV6-6,-,TRBJ2-1,CASSYSGSWSENEQFF
TRBV19,-,TRBJ2-7,CASHAGEPYEQYF
TRBV6-5,-,TRBJ1-1,CASSYDRVRTEAFF
TRBV11-3,-,TRBJ2-5,CASSQGLATETQYF
TRBV29-1,-,TRBJ1-4,CSVVGGRFNEKLFF
TRBV28,-,TRBJ2-7,CASSLFQTGSYEQYF
TRBV5-1,-,TRBJ2-1,CASSLGLVSYNEQFF
TRBV10-1,-,TRBJ2-1,CASSKDSYNEQFF